A few counts support the clone carrying this T cell receptor (beta chain). Its specificity is unknown. The data originate from a study of T cells in Graves' hyperthyroidism and ophthalmopathy. For the study at large: Once the initial diagnosis was made, peripheral blood was obtained before any treatment. Study-level findings and limits: Ophthalmopathy and stable hyperthyroidism were separated by a 13 V-J model.

Ophthalmopathy cases scored 3 or more on the Clinical Activity Score and 4 or more on NOSPECS grade, with duration below 3 months. Each diagnosis was grounded in clinical symptoms, serum thyroxine and TRAb, thyroid ultrasound, and orbital computed tomography. Looked up from germline, CDR1 is MNHEY and CDR2 is SVGAGI. V was trimmed by 0 bases and J by 2 bases, leaving 11 bases between them. The CDR3 spans 15 residues. From RNA transcripts, TCR beta CDR3 regions were amplified. The HTBI primer set was used in a first-round RT-PCR of the TCR CDR3. TCRdb passed the multiplex PCR reads through MiXCR, listing each CDR3 protein once. The repertoire has 490,000 or so distinct CDR3 sequences, about 15% of them found once; the top ten carry approximately 30%.

The chain uses TRBV6-5 and TRBJ2-7, with D uncertain. Source material: blood. This TCR came from a woman younger than 45 with Graves' ophthalmopathy. As DNA, the CDR3 is TGTGCCAGCAGTTACTCGACGCGGCAGGCCTACGAGCAGTACTTC. Amino acid sequence: CASSYSTRQAYEQYF.